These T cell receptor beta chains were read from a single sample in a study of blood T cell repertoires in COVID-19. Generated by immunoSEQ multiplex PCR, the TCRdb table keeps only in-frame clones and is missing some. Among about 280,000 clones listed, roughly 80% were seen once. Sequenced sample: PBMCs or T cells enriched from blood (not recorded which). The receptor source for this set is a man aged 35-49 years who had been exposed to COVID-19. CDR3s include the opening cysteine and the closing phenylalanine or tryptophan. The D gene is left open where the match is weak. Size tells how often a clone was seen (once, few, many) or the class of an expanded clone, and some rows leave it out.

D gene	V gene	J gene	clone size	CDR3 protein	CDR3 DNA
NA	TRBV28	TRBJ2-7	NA	CASSRAGRPYEQYF	TGTGCCAGCAGCCGCGCGGGACGGCCCTACGAGCAGTACTTC
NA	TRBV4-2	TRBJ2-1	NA	CASSQDTGYNEQFF	TGTGCCAGCAGCCAAGATACAGGCTACAATGAGCAGTTCTTC
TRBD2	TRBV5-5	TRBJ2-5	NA	CASSLAGTSGLWETQYF	TGTGCCAGCAGCTTGGCCGGGACTAGCGGGTTGTGGGAGACCCAGTACTTC
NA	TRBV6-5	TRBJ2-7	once	CASSYSGVGTYEQYF	TGTGCCAGCAGTTACTCAGGGGTAGGGACTTACGAGCAGTACTTC
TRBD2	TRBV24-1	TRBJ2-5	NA	CATSDPGGSMGETQYF	TGTGCCACCAGTGATCCGGGAGGGAGCATGGGGGAGACCCAGTACTTC
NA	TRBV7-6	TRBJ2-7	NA	CASSLERTGEQYF	TGTGCCAGCAGCTTAGAGAGGACTGGGGAGCAGTACTTC
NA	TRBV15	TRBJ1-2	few	CATKTGFLEVGYTF	TGTGCCACCAAAACGGGGTTCTTGGAGGTCGGCTACACCTTC
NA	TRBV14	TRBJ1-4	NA	CASKPSSMRNEKLFF	TGTGCCAGCAAGCCCTCTTCCATGCGTAATGAAAAACTGTTTTTT
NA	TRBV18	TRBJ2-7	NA	CASSPARWLQYF	TGTGCCAGCTCACCGGCCCGTTGGTTGCAGTACTTC
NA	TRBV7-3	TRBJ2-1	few	CASSPTNLGLNEQFF	TGTGCCAGCAGCCCTACTAACCTAGGTTTGAATGAGCAGTTCTTC
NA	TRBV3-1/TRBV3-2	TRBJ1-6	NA	CASSQYTGKNNSPLHF	TGTGCCAGCAGCCAATATACAGGAAAAAATAATTCACCCCTCCACTTT
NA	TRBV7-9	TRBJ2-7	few	CASSPEGSPYEQYF	TGTGCCAGCAGCCCCGAGGGCTCACCCTACGAGCAGTACTTC
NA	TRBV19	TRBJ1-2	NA	CASSSSGGRGYTF	TGTGCCAGTAGTTCATCAGGCGGGCGCGGCTACACCTTC
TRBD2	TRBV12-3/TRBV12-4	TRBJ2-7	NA	CASSGGGEQYF	TGTGCCAGCAGTGGCGGGGGCGAGCAGTACTTC
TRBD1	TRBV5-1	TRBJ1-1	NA	CASSLEGTGRDTEAFF	TGCGCCAGCAGCTTGGAAGGGACAGGGAGAGACACTGAAGCTTTCTTT